This record looks at one T cell receptor (beta chain) sequence and its context. Its cognate antigen is unknown. The data were obtained in a study of OX40 agonist ivuxolimab in advanced cancers. About the study: Among those enrolled, mean age was 60 years (range about 23 to 90) and 82.7% were male.

The assay was immunoSEQ multiplex PCR, and TCRdb's table has in-frame clones only and misses some. The sample lists about 77,000 clones; roughly 85% were seen once. Collection of blood occurred at baseline, at cycle 4 day 1, and at cycle 7 day 1. Study-wide results and limits: By week 6 at 0.1 to 3.0 mg/kg, blood CD4+ and CD8+ T cells had expanded clonally.

Unmatched junction bases numbered 7, after V lost 6 bases and J lost 2 bases. The CDR3 length is 17 residues. The V gene's germline CDR1 is PRHDT and CDR2 FYEKMQ (reference sequence). This TCR was recovered from an adult with an advanced solid tumor such as melanoma, head and neck, liver or kidney cancer. The sequenced sample was CD4+ or CD8+ T cells sorted from blood, obtained in a trial of the OX40 agonist ivuxolimab. The chain carries TRBV13 and TRBJ2-6, with 10 bases matching TRBD1. CDR3 region: CASRQWTGGTGANVLTF. CDR3 DNA: TGTGCCAGCAGGCAATGGACAGGGGGAACTGGGGCCAACGTCCTGACTTTC.